Following are 28 T cell receptor beta chains from one sample sequenced in a study of T cells in Graves' hyperthyroidism and ophthalmopathy. The source material, RNA transcripts, was used to amplify TCR beta CDR3 regions. The TCR CDR3 was amplified in a first-round RT-PCR using the HTBI primer set. TCRdb used MiXCR to reprocess the multiplex PCR reads, holding one entry per CDR3 protein. The table includes 350,000 or so distinct CDR3 sequences, about 18% detected once. The sequenced sample consisted of blood. The receptors stem from a woman aged 45-59 years with Graves' hyperthyroidism.

The chain recombines TRBV5-1 with TRBJ1-1, with TRBD1 matching 9 bases. V trimming: 2 bases; J trimming: 7 bases; junction bases outside the gene matches: 6. This CDR3 is 14 amino acids long. The germline V gene encodes CDR1 SGHRS and CDR2 YFSETQ. The CDR3 bases are TGCGCCAGCAGCTTACCGACAGGGGGAGGTGAAGCTTTCTTT. It specifies CASSLPTGGGEAFF.

This clonotype was seen many times. The rearrangement uses TRBV6-1 and TRBJ2-3, with 11 bases aligning to TRBD1. Losses at the gene ends were 2 bases for V and 6 bases for J; bases not matched to a gene: 7. The CDR3 consists of 16 residues. CDR1 is MNHNS and CDR2 is SASEGT in the germline V gene. The CDR3 sequence: CASSESAGQGGDTQYF. The CDR3 DNA follows: TGTGCCAGCAGTGAATCAGCGGGACAGGGGGGTGATACGCAGTATTTT.

CDR3 residues: CASSSVGYGYTF. CDR3 nucleotide sequence: TGTGCCAGCAGTTCGGTGGGGTATGGCTACACCTTC. The gene calls are TRBV6-1 and TRBJ1-2; D is unresolved. This CDR3 contains 12 residues. Per germline, CDR1 MNHNS and CDR2 SASEGT. Trimming removed 5 bases at V and 5 bases at J, with 9 bases between.

This clonotype was seen at least ten times. This chain uses TRBV2 with TRBJ2-4; D gene ambiguous. The germline V gene has CDR1 SNHLY and CDR2 FYNNEI. The CDR3 spans 14 residues. The ends were cut back, 7 bases at V and 3 bases at J, with 13 bases in the middle. DNA for the CDR3: TGTGCCAGCACGGCACCCCGCGGCAAAAACATTCAGTACTTC. Its protein is CASTAPRGKNIQYF.

This clonotype was seen ten or more times. The gene calls are TRBV20-1 and TRBJ2-1, with 8 bases fitting TRBD2. The CDR3 length is 10 residues. Germline CDR1 reads DFQATT; CDR2 reads SNEGSKA (reference sequence). CDR3: CSGGVLEQFF. The DNA of the CDR3 is TGCAGCGGGGGGGTACTTGAGCAGTTCTTC.

This clonotype was counted many times. The chain couples TRBV6-1 to TRBJ2-3; D perhaps matches TRBD2 (5 bases). Trimming left V 5 bases short and J 3 bases short, with 12 bases between. The CDR3 extends over 14 amino acids. Germline-derived CDR1 and CDR2 are MNHNS and SASEGT. CDR3 amino acids: CASSPAGETDTQYF. The DNA for the CDR3 is TGTGCCAGCAGTCCGGCCGGGGAGACAGATACGCAGTATTTT.

The table lists this clonotype with a few counts. V and J are TRBV5-1 and TRBJ1-2; no firm D call. This CDR3 is 13 amino acids long. Between the trimmed V and J ends, which lost 4 bases and 7 bases, there was a span of 14 bases. Germline V gene lookup returns CDR1 SGHRS and CDR2 YFSETQ. CDR3 DNA sequence: TGCGCCAGCAGCGGCCCAGTCCGCTCTGGCTACACCTTC. Residues: CASSGPVRSGYTF.

The chain is built from TRBV7-2 and TRBJ1-5, with D tentatively TRBD1 (6 bases). In germline, CDR1 is SGHTA, CDR2 FQGNSA. The CDR3 has 16 amino acids. V shed 5 bases and J shed 4 bases, with 18 bases lying between them. CDR3 region: CASSPQRGQFNQPQHF. CDR3 in DNA: TGTGCCAGCAGCCCACAACGAGGACAGTTTAATCAGCCCCAGCATTTT.

The rearrangement joins TRBV19 to TRBJ2-2; 9 nucleotides align to TRBD2. CDR3 length equals 16 residues. With V trimmed by 4 bases and J by 4 bases, 7 bases remained unmatched. CDR1 is LNHDA, CDR2 SQIVND, per germline (reference sequence). The CDR3 is CASSRPSGATTGELFF. CDR3 coding DNA: TGTGCCAGTAGTAGGCCTAGCGGGGCCACCACCGGGGAGCTGTTTTTT.

This clonotype showed up many times. The CDR3 DNA is TGTGCCAGCTCACCGGCCGGGAGGCCTGTCTTGAACACTGAAGCTTTCTTT. This codes for CASSPAGRPVLNTEAFF. The rearrangement joins TRBV18 to TRBJ1-1; D gene uncertain. The CDR3 extends over 17 amino acids. Trimming removed 3 bases at V and 0 bases at J, with 17 bases between. CDR1 is KGHSH and CDR2 is LQKENI in the germline V gene.

This clonotype came up many times. CDR3 region: CASSQAGDTQYF. CDR3 in DNA: TGTGCCAGCAGCCAAGCCGGGGATACGCAGTATTTT. This rearrangement joins TRBV3-1 to TRBJ2-3; D remains ambiguous. This CDR3 has 12 residues. V was pared by 1 base and J by 6 bases, with 5 bases between. Germline CDR1 is LGHDT and CDR2 is YNNKEL (reference sequence).

This clonotype was detected many times. The chain joins TRBV11-2 to TRBJ2-7; D tentatively fits TRBD1 or TRBD2 (5 bases each). The CDR3 loop spans 16 amino acids. Germline CDR1 SGHAT, CDR2 FQNNGV. The V end was cut by 1 base, the J end by 6 bases, with 19 bases between. The CDR3: CASSLGWGRDPGEQYV. CDR3 bases: TGTGCCAGCAGCTTAGGCTGGGGCAGGGACCCTGGCGAGCAGTACGTC.

This clonotype showed up many times. The chain combines TRBV27 with TRBJ1-1; tentatively, D is TRBD1 (5 bases). The CDR3 contains 12 residues. V was trimmed by 3 bases and J by 6 bases, leaving 8 bases between them. Germline CDR1 and CDR2: MNHEY and SMNVEV (reference sequence). The CDR3 nucleotides read TGTGCCAGCAGTTTGGGGGGGGCTGAAGCTTTCTTT. It codes for CASSLGGAEAFF.

This clonotype was recorded at least ten times. The chain combines TRBV7-2 with TRBJ2-3; TRBD1 agrees at 7 bases. Germline CDR1 and CDR2: SGHTA and FQGNSA. The CDR3 is 17 residues long. V gave up 1 base and J gave up 0 bases; unmatched junction bases: 7. In DNA, the CDR3 is TGTGCCAGCAGCTTAGGAGGGGGCGAATATAGCACAGATACGCAGTATTTT. It encodes CASSLGGGEYSTDTQYF.

As regards this clonotype: With a much larger clone just one base away, this may be a read error. The V and J genes are TRBV30 and TRBJ1-2; 9 bases are shared with TRBD1. The CDR3 runs 13 residues. V shed 3 bases and J 3 bases; nucleotides not matched to a gene: 2. Germline V gene sequence: CDR1 GTSNPN, CDR2 SVGIG (reference sequence). CDR3 in amino acids: CAWRDRGHYGYTF. CDR3 bases: TGTGCCTGGAGGGACAGGGGACACTATGGCTACACCTTC.

This clonotype was counted ten times or more. The chain is built from TRBV11-3 and TRBJ2-1; TRBD2 matches 8 bases. CDR1 and CDR2 from the germline V gene are SGHNT and YENEEA. V lost 5 bases and J lost 6; bases outside the gene matches: 3. The CDR3 runs 13 residues. CDR3 nucleotides: TGTGCCAGCAGCCCGGGACTAGTCAATGAGCAGTTCTTC. The encoded protein is CASSPGLVNEQFF.

This clonotype was seen many times. V usage is TRBV11-2 and J usage is TRBJ2-3; D gene uncertain. The CDR3 length is 13 residues. The germline V gene has CDR1 SGHAT and CDR2 FQNNGV. V was shortened by 1 base and J by 4 bases, with 6 bases between the two germline ends. CDR3 DNA sequence: TGTGCCAGCAGCTTAGTCTCTCCAGATACGCAGTATTTT. This encodes CASSLVSPDTQYF.

The gene calls are TRBV12-3 or TRBV12-4 and TRBJ2-5, with D possibly TRBD2 on 5 matching bases. The CDR3 has 13 amino acids. V was shortened by 3 bases and J by 4 bases, with 9 bases between the two germline ends. This CDR3 is CASSFEGLETQYF. For the CDR3, the DNA is TGTGCCAGCAGTTTTGAGGGTTTAGAGACCCAGTACTTC.

This clonotype was detected once. Given a much more abundant clone one base away, this may be a read error. This chain links TRBV20-1 with TRBJ2-1, with a possible D match to TRBD2 (6 bases). Judging by the DNA end, TRBJ2-7 fits better; the J call may be wrong. The germline gives CDR1 DFQATT, CDR2 SNEGSKA (reference sequence). The CDR3 runs 14 residues. CDR3 in amino acids: CSARDSTSHNEQYF. DNA of the CDR3: TGCAGTGCTAGAGATTCGACTAGTCACAATGAGCAGTACTTC.

This clonotype was counted only a few times. The rearrangement links TRBV6-1 to TRBJ2-2; 12 bases are a match to TRBD2. The CDR3 runs 18 residues. CDR1 and CDR2 (germline): MNHNS, SASEGT. Trimming took 7 bases from V and 5 from J; bases not matched to a gene: 14. The CDR3 bases are TGTGCCAGCACCAGGGGGCTAGCGGGAGGGCCGGGAACCGGGGAGCTGTTTTTT. Its translation is CASTRGLAGGPGTGELFF.

This clonotype was recorded at least ten times. V gene TRBV2 combines with J gene TRBJ2-1; D is possibly TRBD1 or TRBD2 (5 bases each). Germline assignment: CDR1 SNHLY and CDR2 FYNNEI. This CDR3 has 13 residues. Between the trimmed V and J ends, which lost 6 bases and 5 bases, there was a span of 11 bases. The DNA of the CDR3 is TGTGCCAGCAGACGGGACGTCAACAATGAGCAGTTCTTC. It specifies CASRRDVNNEQFF.

This clonotype was observed at least ten times. The chain carries TRBV11-2 and TRBJ2-7, with D tentatively TRBD1 or TRBD2 (5 bases each). The CDR3 sequence is 16 residues long. Deletions cut 4 bases from V and 3 bases from J, with 19 bases between. The germline V gene has CDR1 SGHAT and CDR2 FQNNGV. CDR3 sequence reads: CASSSLPGTPLYEQYF. The DNA for the CDR3 is TGTGCCAGCAGCTCTCTTCCTGGGACCCCTCTCTACGAGCAGTACTTC.

There are many counts of this clonotype. The rearrangement joins TRBV18 to TRBJ2-1; TRBD1 aligns across 9 bases. Trimming took 0 bases from V and 8 from J; bases not matched to a gene: 2. This CDR3 has 14 amino acids. Germline V gene lookup returns CDR1 KGHSH and CDR2 LQKENI. The CDR3: CASSPPRTGDEQFF. The CDR3 DNA sequence: TGTGCCAGCTCACCACCTCGGACAGGGGATGAGCAGTTCTTC.

The rearrangement uses TRBV18 and TRBJ2-1; 12 bases map to TRBD1. The last part of the DNA fits TRBJ2-7 better; the J call may be wrong. The CDR3 consists of 17 residues. Germline V gives CDR1 KGHSH, CDR2 LQKENI. In nucleotides, the CDR3 is TGTGCCAGCTCACCACAAGCCGGGACAGGGGGCTACAATGAGCAGTACTTC. It translates to CASSPQAGTGGYNEQYF.

V gene TRBV3-1 combines with J gene TRBJ2-2; 13 nucleotides align to TRBD2. V dropped 2 bases and J dropped 10; count of bases not matched to a gene: 4. CDR3 size: 15 residues. Germline values: CDR1 LGHDT, CDR2 YNNKEL (reference sequence). This chain's CDR3 is CASSQRTSGSEELFF. The CDR3 DNA follows: TGTGCCAGCAGCCAACGGACTAGCGGGAGCGAGGAGCTGTTTTTT.

With regard to this clonotype: A much larger clone differs from this one at a single base, so this may be a read error. The CDR3 DNA reads as TGTGCCAGCAGTCGGGGGGACGATACGCAGTATTTT. Amino acids: CASSRGDDTQYF. The chain is built from TRBV27 and TRBJ2-3; 7 bases are a match to TRBD2. The germline V gene has CDR1 MNHEY and CDR2 SMNVEV (reference sequence). The CDR3 is 12 amino acids. J was trimmed by 6 bases and V by 5 bases; bases with no gene match: 2.

Only a few counts were recorded for this clonotype. The rearrangement uses TRBV10-3 and TRBJ2-7, with D maybe TRBD1 (6 bases). Germline loops: CDR1 ENHRY, CDR2 SYGVKD. The CDR3 runs to 13 residues. V was clipped by 10 bases and J by 3 bases, with 16 bases between them. The DNA of the CDR3 is TGTGCCACCGGGCTGGGGGCTGGCTACGAGCAGTACTTC. As protein: CATGLGAGYEQYF.

This clonotype was recorded at least ten times. The chain carries TRBV12-3 or TRBV12-4 and TRBJ2-6; tentatively, D is TRBD2 (7 bases). V was pared by 5 bases and J by 3 bases, with 11 bases between. The length of the CDR3 is 15 residues. CDR3 amino acids: CASSGGGGGANVLTF. The CDR3 DNA sequence: TGTGCCAGCAGTGGGGGGGGCGGTGGGGCCAACGTCCTGACTTTC.